These 32 T cell receptor beta chains originate from one sample sequenced in a study of chemoradiotherapy in HPV16-positive cancers. Produced via immunoSEQ multiplex PCR; TCRdb's table is partial and in-frame only. The sample consists of roughly 14,000 clones, roughly nine tenths of them appearing once. The sequences come from tumor tissue, collected from a patient who underwent chemoradiotherapy. The receptors were sampled from a human donor with HPV-associated anogenital cancer.

V and J are TRBV7-9 and TRBJ1-2; D is undetermined. The germline V and J ends were trimmed by 5 bases and 2 bases, with 12 bases remaining between them. Germline V CDR1 and CDR2: SEHNR, FQNEAQ (reference sequence). The CDR3 consists of 14 residues. DNA for the CDR3: TGTGCCAGCAGCACCTCCTACCCAAACTATGGCTACACCTTC. It encodes CASSTSYPNYGYTF.

V usage is TRBV6-5 and J usage is TRBJ2-1, with D possibly matching TRBD2 (6 bases). With 8 bases removed from V and 2 bases from J, the gap between germline ends came to 13 bases. The germline V gene encodes CDR1 MNHEY and CDR2 SVGAGI. The CDR3 is 14 residues long. The CDR3 DNA is TGTGCCAGCGCGCCGGGAGACCCCTACAATGAGCAGTTCTTC. Protein sequence: CASAPGDPYNEQFF.

CDR3 nucleotides: TGCAGCGTTGAAGACGGCGGGACAGGGGGATGGGAGCAGTACTTC. Amino acid sequence: CSVEDGGTGGWEQYF. The rearrangement links TRBV29-1 to TRBJ2-7; TRBD1 matches at 11 bases. Germline V gene sequence: CDR1 SQVTM, CDR2 ANQGSEA. The CDR3 length is 15 residues. Trimming took 0 bases from V and 7 from J; bases not matched to a gene: 8.

The chain joins TRBV7-4 to TRBJ2-7; TRBD2 aligns across 7 bases. Germline CDR1 is SGHVT and CDR2 is SQSDAQ. V gave up 8 bases and J gave up 4 bases; unmatched junction bases: 23. CDR3 length: 18 amino acids. CDR3: CASEGYGRTDWGKYEQYF. DNA for the CDR3: TGTGCCAGCGAGGGATACGGGAGGACCGATTGGGGTAAGTACGAGCAGTACTTC.

This clone has a single count. The chain has TRBV7-3 and TRBJ2-3; D uncertain. The CDR3 runs to 17 residues. Germline V gives CDR1 SGHTA, CDR2 FQGTGA. The V end was cut by 4 bases, the J end by 6 bases, with 23 bases between. CDR3: CASSSNAGSFYGDTQYF. The CDR3 DNA follows: TGTGCCAGCAGCTCTAACGCCGGGTCCTTTTACGGGGATACGCAGTATTTT.

The chain is built from TRBV25-1 and TRBJ1-5, with D unclear. The CDR3 runs 11 residues. Germline CDR1 is MGHDK and CDR2 is SYGVNS. The germline V and J ends were trimmed by 8 bases and 3 bases, with 5 bases remaining between them. Written as DNA, the CDR3 is TGTGCCAGCGGCTACAATCAGCCCCAGCATTTT. Protein sequence: CASGYNQPQHF.

The CDR3 reads CASSPTAQGNTEAFF. Here the CDR3 DNA reads TGTGCCAGCTCACCAACCGCACAGGGGAACACTGAAGCTTTCTTT. V is TRBV18 and J is TRBJ1-1, with a tentative D call TRBD1 (6 bases). Germline CDR1 reads KGHSH; CDR2 reads LQKENI. The CDR3 length is 15 residues. V was trimmed by 2 bases and J by 1 base, leaving 11 bases between them. Combining the CDR3 with reference TRBV18 and TRBJ1-1 gives the whole variable domain NAGVMQNPRHLVRRRGQEARLRCSPMKGHSHVYWYRQLPEEGLKFMVYLQKENIIDESGMPKERFSAEFPKEGPSILRIQQVVRGDSAAYFCASSPTAQGNTEAFFGQGTRLTVV.

This rearrangement joins TRBV4-3 to TRBJ1-1; no reliable D call. Germline values: CDR1 LGHNA, CDR2 YSLEER. V was cut by 3 bases and J by 4 bases, with 15 bases left in between. The CDR3 has 15 amino acids. The CDR3 region has the DNA TGCGCCAGCAGCCAGATGGTCCTCTGGGGCACTGAAGCTTTCTTT. Protein sequence: CASSQMVLWGTEAFF.

The genes are TRBV7-6 and TRBJ2-1; D remains unclear. Trimming took off 4 bases at V and 2 bases at J, with 18 bases between the two ends. This CDR3 region has 17 residues. Germline CDR1 is SGHVS and CDR2 is FNYEAQ. The CDR3 DNA sequence: TGTGCCAGCAGCTCTGTAACCGGGCGCCAGCCCTACAATGAGCAGTTCTTC. This encodes CASSSVTGRQPYNEQFF.

DNA for the CDR3: TGCGCCAGCAGTGAGTCTCTAGCGGGGCAGAACACCGGGGAGCTGTTTTTT. It codes for CASSESLAGQNTGELFF. J is TRBJ2-2 and V is TRBV10-1; 9 bases map to TRBD2. After removal of 0 bases from V and 1 base from J, the junction contained 3 bases not matched to a gene. The CDR3 has 17 amino acids. Per the germline V gene, CDR1 is WNHNN and CDR2 is SYGVQD (reference sequence).

The chain uses TRBV5-1 and TRBJ2-2, with 11 bases aligning to TRBD2. The junction had 7 bases not matched to a gene; V was cut back by 4 bases and J by 8 bases. The length of the CDR3 is 15 residues. Germline CDR1 is SGHRS and CDR2 is YFSETQ. CDR3 loop: CASSTGLADAGELFF. The CDR3 nucleotides read TGCGCCAGCAGCACGGGACTAGCGGATGCGGGGGAGCTGTTTTTT.

This chain links TRBV10-3 with TRBJ2-3, with TRBD2 matching 11 bases. Germline CDR1 is ENHRY and CDR2 is SYGVKD. V lost 0 bases to trimming and J lost 2 bases; unmatched junction nucleotides: 7. CDR3 length: 18 amino acids. CDR3 in amino acids: CAISESKLAGVTTDTQYF. The CDR3 DNA sequence: TGTGCCATCAGTGAGTCAAAACTAGCGGGAGTTACCACAGATACGCAGTATTTT.

The chain links TRBV27 to TRBJ1-1, with D maybe TRBD1 (5 bases). CDR1 and CDR2 (germline): MNHEY, SMNVEV (reference sequence). V was trimmed by 3 bases and J by 5 bases, leaving 13 bases between them. The CDR3 spans 14 residues. CDR3 coding DNA: TGTGCCAGCAGTTTCAGGGAAGGGCGGACTGAAGCTTTCTTT. It codes for CASSFREGRTEAFF.

This sequence joins TRBV11-2 and TRBJ2-1; D remains unclear. The V gene lost 0 bases and the J gene lost 12 bases, with 12 bases spanning the gap. The CDR3 consists of 13 residues. Germline CDR1 and CDR2: SGHAT and FQNNGV. CDR3 sequence reads: CASSLDQLIGQFF. The DNA for the CDR3 is TGTGCCAGCAGCTTAGACCAGTTAATAGGGCAGTTCTTC.

V gene TRBV7-2 combines with J gene TRBJ1-2; no reliable D call. Germline lookup yields CDR1 SGHTA and CDR2 FQGNSA. V dropped 3 bases and J dropped 8 bases, with 10 bases sitting between them. This CDR3 contains 12 residues. CDR3 nucleotide sequence: TGTGCCAGCAGCTTCCCGGGGATGGGCTACACCTTC. Translating it yields CASSFPGMGYTF.

The chain combines TRBV29-1 with TRBJ2-7; perhaps TRBD1 as D (5 bases). V lost 7 bases to trimming and J lost 1 base, with 11 bases between them. CDR3 length equals 12 residues. Per germline, CDR1 SQVTM and CDR2 ANQGSEA. The DNA for the CDR3 is TGCAGCGGATTGACAGATTCCTACGAGCAGTACTTC. Amino acids: CSGLTDSYEQYF.

The chain is built from TRBV18 and TRBJ1-1, with TRBD1 matching over 7 bases. Trimming at V came to 8 bases and at J to 3 bases, leaving 6 bases not matched to a gene. CDR3 size: 13 residues. CDR1 and CDR2 from the germline V gene are KGHSH and LQKENI. The CDR3 is CASQNRGDTEAFF. DNA of the CDR3: TGTGCCAGCCAAAACAGGGGAGACACTGAAGCTTTCTTT. Variable domain in full (rest from reference TRBV18 and TRBJ1-1): NAGVMQNPRHLVRRRGQEARLRCSPMKGHSHVYWYRQLPEEGLKFMVYLQKENIIDESGMPKERFSAEFPKEGPSILRIQQVVRGDSAAYFCASQNRGDTEAFFGQGTRLTVV.

CDR3 in DNA: TGTGCCAGCAGCTTAGCGGGACTAGCGGGAGATACGCAGTATTTT. Its protein product is CASSLAGLAGDTQYF. The chain employs TRBV7-8 and TRBJ2-3; 12 nucleotides match TRBD2. V lost 0 bases to trimming and J lost 5 bases; unmatched junction nucleotides: 0. The CDR3 length is 15 residues. From germline, CDR1 is SGHVS and CDR2 FQNEAQ.

The chain has TRBV5-8 and TRBJ2-1; 9 bases align to TRBD2. J was trimmed by 7 bases and V by 4 bases; bases with no gene match: 12. The CDR3 totals 16 residues. Germline CDR1 SGHTS, CDR2 YDEGEE. In DNA form, the CDR3 reads TGTGCCAGCAGCCCCGTAGCGGGAGTCACGGGGAATGAGCAGTTCTTC. Translating it yields CASSPVAGVTGNEQFF. Based on the CDR3 plus reference TRBV5-8 and TRBJ2-1, the full variable domain is EAGVTQSPTHLIKTRGQQATLRCSPISGHTSVYWYQQALGLGLQFLLWYDEGEERNRGNFPPRFSGRQFPNYSSELNVNALELEDSALYLCASSPVAGVTGNEQFFGPGTRLTVL.

J is TRBJ2-2 and V is TRBV11-3; D may be TRBD1 (6 bases). V dropped 4 bases and J dropped 6 bases, with 9 bases sitting between them. Germline loops: CDR1 SGHNT, CDR2 YENEEA. This CDR3 contains 13 residues. CDR3 in DNA: TGTGCCAGCAGCTACAGGGAAGCCGGGGAGCTGTTTTTT. Its protein product is CASSYREAGELFF.

V usage is TRBV9 and J usage is TRBJ2-1, with TRBD2 matching 8 bases. The ends lost 4 bases at V and 7 bases at J; junction bases unmatched: 16. The CDR3 has 17 amino acids. Germline V gives CDR1 SGDLS, CDR2 YYNGEE. The CDR3, as DNA: TGTGCCAGCAGCAGGGGCCTGGGAGAAGCGGGAGCGAATGAGCAGTTCTTC. This translates into CASSRGLGEAGANEQFF.

The rearrangement uses TRBV19 and TRBJ1-5; the D gene is possibly TRBD1 (5 bases). CDR1 and CDR2 (germline): LNHDA, SQIVND (reference sequence). Trimming removed 3 bases from V and 4 bases from J, with 16 bases in between. There are 16 residues in the CDR3. CDR3: CASSIPRQLENQPQHF. CDR3 coding DNA: TGTGCCAGTAGTATCCCAAGACAGTTGGAGAATCAGCCCCAGCATTTT.

This clone was found a few times. The gene calls are TRBV5-4 and TRBJ2-7; D perhaps matches TRBD2 (5 bases). V was pared by 1 base and J by 7 bases, with 18 bases between. Germline V gene data show CDR1 as SGHNT and CDR2 as YYREEE (reference sequence). The CDR3 is made up of 15 amino acids. CDR3 sequence (DNA): TGTGCCAGCAGCTTGAGTCGCGGGTTCGGCTTTGAGCAGTACTTC. As protein: CASSLSRGFGFEQYF.

The chain employs TRBV27 and TRBJ2-2; D might be TRBD1 (5 bases). Trimming removed 4 bases at V and 6 bases at J, with 18 bases between. Per the germline V gene, CDR1 is MNHEY and CDR2 is SMNVEV (reference sequence). The CDR3 spans 16 residues. CDR3 in amino acids: CASSWVGQGFSGELFF. The CDR3 DNA sequence: TGTGCCAGCAGTTGGGTTGGACAAGGGTTTTCCGGGGAGCTGTTTTTT.

The V call is TRBV13, the J call TRBJ2-7, with 9 bases aligning to TRBD1. Germline-derived CDR1 and CDR2 are PRHDT and FYEKMQ (reference sequence). This CDR3 spans 15 amino acids. V lost 0 bases, J lost 3 bases, and 3 bases stayed unmatched. CDR3 amino acids: CASSLGPGQGYEQYF. CDR3 in DNA: TGTGCCAGCAGCTTAGGACCGGGACAGGGCTACGAGCAGTACTTC.

The chain carries TRBV11-2 and TRBJ1-1, with TRBD1 as a possible D gene (5 bases). Deletions cut 7 bases from V and 2 bases from J, with 8 bases between. Germline V gene sequence: CDR1 SGHAT, CDR2 FQNNGV. This CDR3 is built from 12 residues. For the CDR3, the DNA is TGTGCCAGCAAAGGGGCCAACACTGAAGCTTTCTTT. Protein product: CASKGANTEAFF.

The rearrangement joins TRBV7-2 to TRBJ2-1; D ambiguous. The V and J ends lost 6 bases and 0 bases respectively, with 12 bases between them. Germline V gene lookup returns CDR1 SGHTA and CDR2 FQGNSA. CDR3 length: 15 amino acids. The CDR3 DNA reads as TGTGCCAGCAGGACCGACGTAAGCTCCTACAATGAGCAGTTCTTC. Its protein is CASRTDVSSYNEQFF.

In this sample, this clone is medium-sized. The identical CDR3 is also encoded by other nucleotide sequences in the sample. The chain carries TRBV13 and TRBJ2-1; TRBD2 matches 14 bases. The germline V gene has CDR1 PRHDT and CDR2 FYEKMQ (reference sequence). The CDR3 length is 15 residues. V was pared by 6 bases and J by 6 bases, with 4 bases of the junction left unmatched. For the CDR3, the DNA is TGTGCCAGCAGTTCGGGACTAGCGGGAGTCAATGAGCAGTTCTTC. It codes for CASSSGLAGVNEQFF. The full variable domain, rest sourced from reference TRBV13 and TRBJ2-1, is AAGVIQSPRHLIKEKRETATLKCYPIPRHDTVYWYQQGPGQDPQFLISFYEKMQSDKGSIPDRFSAQQFSDYHSELNMSSLELGDSALYFCASSSGLAGVNEQFFGPGTRLTVL.

This clone has more than one count but fewer than ten. CDR3 amino acids: CASSPSGGAAFF. In nucleotides, the CDR3 is TGTGCCAGCTCACCTTCAGGGGGCGCGGCTTTCTTT. The chain links TRBV18 to TRBJ1-1; 8 bases line up with TRBD1. Germline trimming cut 3 bases from V and 11 bases from J; bases unmatched to any gene: 5. The germline V gene encodes CDR1 KGHSH and CDR2 LQKENI. This CDR3 spans 12 amino acids.

The rearrangement joins TRBV6-6 to TRBJ1-1; D ambiguous. This CDR3 has 11 amino acids. The ends were cut back, 7 bases at V and 3 bases at J, with 6 bases in the middle. Germline CDR1 and CDR2: MNHNY and SVGAGI (reference sequence). CDR3 bases: TGTGCCAGCATTCAGGACACTGAAGCTTTCTTT. As protein: CASIQDTEAFF.

The V call is TRBV9, the J call TRBJ2-7, with 12 bases aligning to TRBD2. The germline gives CDR1 SGDLS, CDR2 YYNGEE. CDR3 size: 15 residues. Losses at the gene ends were 5 bases for V and 2 bases for J; bases not matched to a gene: 5. In DNA, the CDR3 is TGTGCCAGCAGGCCGGGACTAGCGGGCCCCTACGAGCAGTACTTC. Amino acids: CASRPGLAGPYEQYF.

This clone was detected only once. The V and J genes are TRBV10-3 and TRBJ2-1; D assignment may be TRBD1 or TRBD2 (5 bases each). V lost 2 bases, J lost 6 bases, and 14 bases lay in between. Germline V lookup: CDR1 ENHRY, CDR2 SYGVKD. The CDR3 is 15 residues long. CDR3 region: CAISEGTPYRNEQFF. Written as DNA, the CDR3 is TGTGCCATCAGTGAGGGGACCCCTTACCGCAATGAGCAGTTCTTC.